This T cell receptor beta chain was profiled in a study of shared clonotypes between healthy human individuals. The germline V gene encodes CDR1 MNHNY and CDR2 SVGAGI (reference sequence). V was pared by 9 bases and J by 0 bases, with 2 bases of the junction left unmatched. The CDR3 is 13 amino acids. Assay: immunoSEQ multiplex PCR; the TCRdb copy retains only in-frame clones and omits some. Of approximately 2.5 million clones listed, around nine tenths were seen once; the top ten hold around 0.14%. This TCR was sampled from a man younger than 30 in good health. The V call is TRBV6-6, the J call TRBJ1-3; 7 nucleotides match TRBD1. Sequenced material: naive CD4+ T cells sorted from blood. Subset given: CD45RA+ positively selected. The DNA of the CDR3 is TGTGCCAGTTGGGACAGCTCTGGAAACACCATATATTTT. This encodes CASWDSSGNTIYF.